These 16 T cell receptor beta chains were all obtained from the same sample, sequenced in a study of T cell repertoires in cytomegalovirus infection. TCRdb processed the reads anew with MiXCR; each CDR3 protein has one entry. The sample contains just under 300,000 distinct CDR3 sequences, around 10% of which appear only once. Sequencing used PBMCs. The source of these receptors is a human donor in good health (CMV status not recorded). Some clones in this sample may be carry-over from other donors' samples.

This clonotype was counted many times. The genes are TRBV7-9 and TRBJ1-5; TRBD1 is a possible D gene (5 bases). The CDR3 totals 14 residues. Germline V gene data show CDR1 as SEHNR and CDR2 as FQNEAQ (reference sequence). Trimming cost V 1 base and J 9 bases, with 13 bases left between them. The CDR3 spells CASSLDGGSGPQHF. The DNA for the CDR3 is TGTGCCAGCAGCTTAGACGGGGGGTCGGGGCCCCAGCATTTT. The full variable domain, completed using reference TRBV7-9 and TRBJ1-5, is DTGVSQNPRHKITKRGQNVTFRCDPISEHNRLYWYRQTLGQGPEFLTYFQNEAQLEKSRLLSDRFSAERPKGSFSTLEIQRTEQGDSAMYLCASSLDGGSGPQHFGDGTRLSIL.

This clonotype was found many times. This chain connects TRBV5-6 to TRBJ2-1; the match to TRBD2 covers 9 bases. The germline V gene encodes CDR1 SGHDT and CDR2 YYEEEE. V lost 2 bases and J lost 10; bases outside the gene matches: 4. The CDR3 length is 13 residues. CDR3 in amino acids: CASSFVAGVEQFF. CDR3 DNA: TGTGCCAGCAGCTTCGTAGCGGGGGTCGAGCAGTTCTTC.

This clonotype was seen ten or more times. The gene calls are TRBV6-2 or TRBV6-3 and TRBJ2-5, with D maybe TRBD2 (5 bases). Germline V CDR1 and CDR2: MNHEY, SVGEGT. This CDR3 has 12 amino acids. Trimming removed 6 bases from V and 5 bases from J, with 10 bases in between. CDR3 in amino acids: CASRFQRETQYF. In DNA form, the CDR3 reads TGTGCCAGCAGATTTCAGCGGGAGACCCAGTACTTC.

This clonotype was seen many times. The genes are TRBV5-6 and TRBJ2-1; the D gene is possibly TRBD1 (6 bases). V was clipped by 4 bases and J by 9 bases, with 11 bases between them. Germline-derived CDR1 and CDR2 are SGHDT and YYEEEE. This CDR3 has 12 amino acids. The CDR3 spells CASSAGESEQFF. The CDR3 nucleotides are TGTGCCAGCAGCGCAGGGGAGTCTGAGCAGTTCTTC.

This clonotype was seen many times. This chain uses TRBV20-1 with TRBJ2-1, with a possible D match to TRBD2 (5 bases). CDR1 and CDR2 from the germline V gene are DFQATT and SNEGSKA (reference sequence). Trimming removed 3 bases from V and 0 bases from J, with 9 bases in between. The CDR3 totals 14 residues. For the CDR3, the DNA is TGCAGTGCTAGCGTCGCGGGCTCCTACAATGAGCAGTTCTTC. Encoded protein: CSASVAGSYNEQFF.

This clonotype was recorded at least ten times. This sequence joins TRBV19 and TRBJ1-1, with D unresolved. CDR1 is LNHDA and CDR2 is SQIVND in the germline V gene (reference sequence). The CDR3 totals 13 residues. V was trimmed by 7 bases and J by 3 bases, leaving 12 bases between them. The CDR3 loop reads CASTLGGYTEAFF. The CDR3 DNA follows: TGTGCCAGTACTCTCGGCGGGTACACTGAAGCTTTCTTT.

The chain recombines TRBV20-1 with TRBJ1-1, with D possibly TRBD1 on 6 matching bases. This CDR3 contains 14 residues. V was clipped by 1 base and J by 2 bases, with 11 bases between them. The germline V gene has CDR1 DFQATT and CDR2 SNEGSKA (reference sequence). The DNA of the CDR3 is TGCAGTGCTAGAGGGGGGGCGGCAAACACTGAAGCTTTCTTT. This codes for CSARGGAANTEAFF.

At least ten counts were recorded for this clonotype. The chain carries TRBV3-1 and TRBJ2-1; 7 bases align to TRBD2. The germline V gene encodes CDR1 LGHDT and CDR2 YNNKEL (reference sequence). The junction had 1 base not matched to a gene; V was cut back by 3 bases and J by 2 bases. The CDR3 sequence is 14 residues long. The CDR3 spells CASSQAGAYNEQFF. For the CDR3, the DNA is TGTGCCAGCAGCCAGGCGGGGGCCTACAATGAGCAGTTCTTC.

In this sample, this clonotype turned up many times. The gene calls are TRBV28 and TRBJ2-7; 14 bases line up with TRBD2. Trimming took 4 bases from V and 3 from J; bases not matched to a gene: 5. CDR3 length: 16 residues. Germline values: CDR1 MDHEN, CDR2 SYDVKM. The CDR3 DNA reads as TGTGCCAGCAGTTCCGGAGGACTAGCGGGGGGCTACGAGCAGTACGTC. Translating it yields CASSSGGLAGGYEQYV.

This clonotype showed up many times. The genes are TRBV6-1 and TRBJ1-2, with D possibly matching TRBD1 (5 bases). The CDR3 extends over 14 amino acids. Germline assignment: CDR1 MNHNS and CDR2 SASEGT. V lost 8 bases, J lost 7 bases, and 20 bases lay in between. CDR3 in DNA: TGTGCCAGCCATACCGGGACGCCCCGTGGTGGCTACACCTTC. Translated, it gives CASHTGTPRGGYTF.

This clonotype came up many times. The chain recombines TRBV7-2 with TRBJ1-6, with TRBD1 matching over 7 bases. This CDR3 region has 15 residues. Germline loops: CDR1 SGHTA, CDR2 FQGNSA. With 4 bases clipped from V and 6 bases from J, the junction kept 6 bases outside the gene matches. In DNA, the CDR3 is TGTGCCAGCAGCTACTCCAGGGGGAGTAATTCACCCCTCCACTTT. Its protein is CASSYSRGSNSPLHF.

The genes are TRBV7-9 and TRBJ2-1, with a tentative D call TRBD1 (5 bases). CDR1 is SEHNR and CDR2 is FQNEAQ in the germline V gene (reference sequence). This CDR3 is 13 amino acids long. V lost 5 bases, J lost 8 bases, and 13 bases lay in between. CDR3 sequence (DNA): TGTGCCAGCAGCACGCAGGGTAAGCATGAGCAGTTCTTC. Encoded protein: CASSTQGKHEQFF.

V and J are TRBV12-5 and TRBJ2-3; D remains ambiguous. This CDR3 comprises 14 residues. Germline V gene sequence: CDR1 LGHNT, CDR2 FRNRAP. V was cut by 2 bases and J by 2 bases, with 8 bases left in between. The CDR3 nucleotides are TGTGCTAGTGGTTTGAACGGTGCCACAGATACGCAGTATTTT. The encoded protein is CASGLNGATDTQYF.

This clonotype appeared many times. V usage is TRBV7-2 and J usage is TRBJ1-2; unclear D gene. V lost 4 bases and J lost 6, with 12 bases in between. Germline CDR1 reads SGHTA; CDR2 reads FQGNSA. This CDR3 spans 13 amino acids. The DNA for the CDR3 is TGTGCCAGCAGCTCGGGAAGACAACATGGCTACACCTTC. Encoded protein: CASSSGRQHGYTF. The whole variable domain, remainder taken from reference TRBV7-2 and TRBJ1-2, is GAGVSQSPSNKVTEKGKDVELRCDPISGHTALYWYRQSLGQGLEFLIYFQGNSAPDKSGLPSDRFSAERTGGSVSTLTIQRTQQEDSAVYLCASSSGRQHGYTFGSGTRLTVV.

This clonotype was detected ten times or more. The chain has TRBV7-8 and TRBJ2-5, with D unclear. CDR1 SGHVS and CDR2 FQNEAQ come from the germline V gene. V was shortened by 5 bases and J by 3 bases, with 19 bases between the two germline ends. There are 16 residues in the CDR3. The CDR3 spells CASSPTWVLAKETQYF. The CDR3 DNA sequence: TGTGCCAGCAGCCCCACTTGGGTCTTGGCGAAAGAGACCCAGTACTTC.

The table lists this clonotype with a few counts. V is TRBV2 and J is TRBJ2-2; D is uncertain. The V end lost 6 bases, the J end lost 7 bases, and 12 bases lay between the germline ends. Per the germline V gene, CDR1 is SNHLY and CDR2 is FYNNEI. The length of the CDR3 is 13 residues. In nucleotides, the CDR3 is TGTGCCAGCAGGGTCTATCAGAACGGGGAGCTGTTTTTT. Translating gives CASRVYQNGELFF. Full variable domain (missing parts from reference TRBV2 and TRBJ2-2): EPEVTQTPSHQVTQMGQEVILRCVPISNHLYFYWYRQILGQKVEFLVSFYNNEISEKSEIFDDQFSVERPDGSNFTLKIRSTKLEDSAMYFCASRVYQNGELFFGEGSRLTVL.